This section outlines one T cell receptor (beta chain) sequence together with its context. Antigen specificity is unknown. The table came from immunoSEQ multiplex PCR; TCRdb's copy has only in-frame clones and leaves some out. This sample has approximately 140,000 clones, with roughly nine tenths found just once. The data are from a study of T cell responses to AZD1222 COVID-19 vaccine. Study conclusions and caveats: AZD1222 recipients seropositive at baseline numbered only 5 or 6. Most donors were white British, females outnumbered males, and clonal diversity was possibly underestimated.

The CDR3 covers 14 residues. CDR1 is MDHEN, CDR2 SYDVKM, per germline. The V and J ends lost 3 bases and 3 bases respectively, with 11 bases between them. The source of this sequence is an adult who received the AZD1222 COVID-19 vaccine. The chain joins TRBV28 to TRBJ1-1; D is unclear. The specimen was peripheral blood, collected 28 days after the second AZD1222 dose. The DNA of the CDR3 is TGTGCCAGCAGTTTTTCCCGCGGGGACACTGAAGCTTTCTTT. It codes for CASSFSRGDTEAFF.